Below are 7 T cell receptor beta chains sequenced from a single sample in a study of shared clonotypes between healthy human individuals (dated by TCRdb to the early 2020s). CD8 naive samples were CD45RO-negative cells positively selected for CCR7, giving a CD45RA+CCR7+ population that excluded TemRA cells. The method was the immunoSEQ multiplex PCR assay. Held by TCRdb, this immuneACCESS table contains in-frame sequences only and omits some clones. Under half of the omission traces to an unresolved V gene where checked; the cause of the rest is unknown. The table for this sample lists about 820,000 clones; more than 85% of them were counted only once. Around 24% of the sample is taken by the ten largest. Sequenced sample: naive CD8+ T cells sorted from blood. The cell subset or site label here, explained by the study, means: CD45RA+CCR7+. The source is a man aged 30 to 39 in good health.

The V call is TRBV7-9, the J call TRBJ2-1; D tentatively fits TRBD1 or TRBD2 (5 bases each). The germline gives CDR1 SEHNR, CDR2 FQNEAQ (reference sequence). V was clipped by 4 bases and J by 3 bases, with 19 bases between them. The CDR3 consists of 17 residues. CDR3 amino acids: CASSSKNRDHFYNEQFF. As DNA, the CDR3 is TGTGCCAGCAGCTCGAAAAACCGGGACCACTTCTACAATGAGCAGTTCTTC.

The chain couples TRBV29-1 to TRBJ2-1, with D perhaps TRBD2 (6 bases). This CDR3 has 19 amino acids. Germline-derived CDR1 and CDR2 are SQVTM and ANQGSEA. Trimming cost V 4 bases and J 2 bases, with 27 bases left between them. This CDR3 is CSVVIGLRRLVPTYNEQFF. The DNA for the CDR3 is TGCAGCGTTGTGATCGGACTAAGAAGATTAGTTCCCACCTACAATGAGCAGTTCTTC.

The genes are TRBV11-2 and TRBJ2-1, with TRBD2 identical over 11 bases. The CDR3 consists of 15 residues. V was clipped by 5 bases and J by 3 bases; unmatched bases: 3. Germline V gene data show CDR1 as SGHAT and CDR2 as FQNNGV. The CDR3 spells CASSVTSGSYNEQFF. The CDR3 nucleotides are TGTGCCAGCAGCGTCACTAGCGGGAGCTACAATGAGCAGTTCTTC.

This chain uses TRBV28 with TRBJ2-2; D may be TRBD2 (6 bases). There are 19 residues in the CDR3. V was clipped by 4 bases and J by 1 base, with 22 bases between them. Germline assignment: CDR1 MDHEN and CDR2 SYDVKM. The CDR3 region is CASSSTYLEGGLNTGELFF. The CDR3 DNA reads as TGTGCCAGCAGTTCGACATACTTAGAGGGAGGCTTGAACACCGGGGAGCTGTTTTTT.

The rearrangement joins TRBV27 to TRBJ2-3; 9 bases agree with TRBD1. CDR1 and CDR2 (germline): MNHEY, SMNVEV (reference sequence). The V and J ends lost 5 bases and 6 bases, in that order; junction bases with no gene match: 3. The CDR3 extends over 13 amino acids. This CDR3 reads CASSRTGEDTQYF. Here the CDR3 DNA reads TGTGCCAGCAGTAGGACAGGGGAGGATACGCAGTATTTT.

The CDR3 region has the DNA TGTGCCAGCAGCAAAGCCCCACTAAGAAGTCTAAGCACAGATACGCAGTATTTT. Residues: CASSKAPLRSLSTDTQYF. The J gene is TRBJ2-3, the V gene TRBV21-1; the D segment call TRBD2 is taken from the table without a DNA check. TRBV21-1 is described as a pseudogene. The CDR3 consists of 18 residues.

Here the CDR3 DNA reads TGTGCCAGCAGCTCGGGACTGACTTACGAGCAGTACTTC. Residues: CASSSGLTYEQYF. This sequence joins TRBV7-2 and TRBJ2-7, with TRBD2 as a possible D gene (6 bases). V shed 4 bases and J shed 4 bases, with 11 bases lying between them. In germline, CDR1 is SGHTA, CDR2 FQGNSA. The CDR3 is 13 amino acids.